These T cell receptor beta chains were read from a single sample in a study of shared clonotypes between healthy human individuals. Repertoires were generated with immunoSEQ multiplex PCR, while TCRdb's copy carries only in-frame clones and drops some. In the table there are around 2.5 million clones, approximately 93% of which are singletons. Sequenced material: naive CD4+ T cells from PBMCs. The receptor set was obtained from a man aged 18 to 29 in good health. Some clones in this sample may be carry-over from other donors' samples. Both conserved end residues are part of each CDR3. The order of the fields is clone size, V gene, D gene, J gene, CDR3 protein, CDR3 DNA. A D gene is named only where the DNA matches it firmly. Clone size is stated in some rows and not others, as once, few, many or a class when expanded.

.,TRBV18,.,TRBJ1-2,CASSPGGHNYGYTF,TGTGCCAGCTCACCTGGGGGTCATAACTATGGCTACACCTTC
.,TRBV23-1,TRBD2,TRBJ2-1,CASSHRNGEREGPYNEQFF,TGCGCCAGCAGTCACAGGAACGGCGAGCGGGAGGGCCCCTACAATGAGCAGTTCTTC
.,TRBV30,TRBD1,TRBJ1-1,CAWSVQGADTEAFF,TGTGCCTGGAGTGTACAGGGGGCGGACACTGAAGCTTTCTTT
.,TRBV27,.,TRBJ1-1,CASISGTNTEAFF,TGTGCCAGCATCTCAGGGACCAACACTGAAGCTTTCTTT
.,TRBV5-1,.,TRBJ2-1,CASSVRGPYNEQFF,TGCGCCAGCAGCGTCCGCGGGCCATATAATGAGCAGTTCTTC
.,TRBV28,TRBD1,TRBJ2-7,CASSSGTGIEQYF,TGTGCCAGCAGTTCAGGGACAGGGATCGAGCAGTACTTC
.,TRBV6-6,.,TRBJ2-3,CASSSTSLSTDTQYF,TGTGCCAGCAGTTCCACGTCCCTATCCACAGATACGCAGTATTTT
.,TRBV28,.,TRBJ2-1,CASSLQGGGYEQFF,TGTGCCAGCAGTTTACAGGGCGGTGGATATGAGCAGTTCTTC
few,TRBV7-9,.,TRBJ1-1,CASSFGNTEAFF,TGTGCCAGCAGCTTTGGGAACACTGAAGCTTTCTTT
.,TRBV5-1,.,TRBJ2-6,CASSLAGRSSGANVLTF,TGCGCCAGCAGCTTGGCTGGCCGGAGCTCTGGGGCCAACGTCCTGACTTTC
.,TRBV5-4,TRBD2,TRBJ2-5,CASSLGGAGPQETQYF,TGTGCCAGCAGCTTGGGGGGAGCGGGGCCCCAAGAGACCCAGTACTTC
.,TRBV19,.,TRBJ2-6,CASEIVSSGANVLTF,TGTGCCAGCGAAATCGTTTCCTCTGGGGCCAACGTCCTGACTTTC
once,TRBV2,TRBD1,TRBJ2-2,CASSVRTGSTNTGELFF,TGTGCCAGCAGTGTAAGGACAGGGAGCACGAACACCGGGGAGCTGTTTTTT
.,TRBV28,.,TRBJ2-7,CASSFRRAGLYEQYF,TGTGCCAGCAGTTTTCGGCGGGCAGGGCTATACGAGCAGTACTTC
once,TRBV18,.,TRBJ1-3,CASSPSGEGNTIYF,TGTGCCAGCTCACCATCCGGGGAAGGAAACACCATATATTTT
.,TRBV5-1,.,TRBJ1-1,CASSFIRSTEAFF,TGCGCCAGCAGCTTTATTAGAAGCACTGAAGCTTTCTTT
.,TRBV5-4,TRBD2,TRBJ2-5,CASSPTGTSGETQYF,TGTGCCAGCAGCCCCACCGGGACTAGTGGGGAGACCCAGTACTTC
.,TRBV6-1,TRBD2,TRBJ2-4,CASSGRLAESKNIQYF,TGTGCCAGCAGTGGTCGGCTAGCGGAGTCCAAAAACATTCAGTACTTC
once,TRBV18,TRBD1,TRBJ1-2,CASSPGTDNYGYTF,TGTGCCAGCTCACCAGGGACAGACAACTATGGCTACACCTTC
.,TRBV7-3,TRBD1,TRBJ1-1,CASSPQGGPEAFF,TGTGCCAGCAGTCCTCAGGGGGGCCCTGAAGCTTTCTTT
.,TRBV5-1,.,TRBJ2-7,CASSLGFSGGEQYF,TGCGCCAGCAGCTTGGGATTCTCAGGTGGCGAGCAGTACTTC
.,TRBV2,.,TRBJ1-1,CASSRGAIPMNTEAFF,TGTGCCAGCAGCCGCGGCGCGATCCCAATGAACACTGAAGCTTTCTTT
.,TRBV2,.,TRBJ1-1,CASTDWGTRTEAFF,TGTGCCAGCACTGATTGGGGTACGCGGACTGAAGCTTTCTTT
.,TRBV6-1,.,TRBJ2-3,CASSEAHGGRGTQYF,TGTGCCAGCAGTGAAGCTCACGGGGGGCGGGGTACGCAGTATTTT
.,TRBV5-1,.,TRBJ2-7,CASSFGGYYEQYF,TGCGCCAGCAGCTTTGGGGGTTACTACGAGCAGTACTTC
once,TRBV9,.,TRBJ2-1,CASSVGGVIANEQFF,TGTGCCAGCAGCGTAGGGGGGGTTATCGCCAATGAGCAGTTCTTC
.,TRBV7-3,.,TRBJ2-1,CASSLNIHEQFF,TGTGCCAGCAGCTTAAACATCCATGAGCAGTTCTTC
.,TRBV2,.,TRBJ1-5,CASTEAGISNQPQHF,TGTGCCAGCACCGAAGCGGGTATTAGCAATCAGCCCCAGCATTTT
.,TRBV11-2,.,TRBJ2-1,CASRRPDRTWDEQFF,TGTGCCAGCAGAAGACCCGACAGGACCTGGGATGAGCAGTTCTTC